Listed below are T cell receptor beta chains from one sample, sequenced in a study of CD8+ T cells in alopecia areata. Method: immunoSEQ multiplex PCR; TCRdb's copy keeps in-frame clones and lacks some. The table lists hundreds of thousands of clones, 50% to 60% of them singletons, with just over 0.45% in the top ten. This sample comprised CD4+ T cells sorted from blood, obtained at week 0. These receptors came from a human donor with alopecia areata. Both conserved end residues are part of each CDR3. D genes are given only for firm matches. Some rows have no size entry. The others give once, few or many, or a class for an expanded clone.

d_call	v_call	clone_size	j_call	cdr3_nt	cdr3_aa
TRBD1	TRBV5-1	NA	TRBJ2-7	TGCGCCAGCAGCTTGGGACAGGGGACCGAGCAGTACTTC	CASSLGQGTEQYF
NA	TRBV7-2	NA	TRBJ2-7	TGTGCCAGCACCATTAAGGTTGGCTTGGACGAGCAGTACTTC	CASTIKVGLDEQYF
TRBD2	TRBV4-1	NA	TRBJ2-7	TGCGCCAGCAGCCAACGTCAACTAGCGGGAGTAGGAACCTACGAGCAGTACTTC	CASSQRQLAGVGTYEQYF
TRBD1	TRBV11-2	NA	TRBJ2-7	TGTGCCAGCAGCTGGGACAGGGCCGAGCAGTACTTC	CASSWDRAEQYF
TRBD1	TRBV6-6	once	TRBJ1-6	TGTGCCAGCAGTACGGGACAGGGTGGTTCACCCCTCCACTTT	CASSTGQGGSPLHF
NA	TRBV30	NA	TRBJ1-1	TGTGCCTGGAGTGGGTGGGCGAACACTGAAGCTTTCTTT	CAWSGWANTEAFF
NA	TRBV30	NA	TRBJ2-7	TGTGCCTGGATGCGGACCCGCTCCTACGAGCAGTACTTC	CAWMRTRSYEQYF
NA	TRBV6-1	NA	TRBJ2-3	TGTGCCAGCAGTGAAGGCCCTAGCGCAGATACGCAGTATTTT	CASSEGPSADTQYF
NA	TRBV19	NA	TRBJ1-3	TGTGCCAGTAGTCTCGTCGACGTAGGAAACACCATATATTTT	CASSLVDVGNTIYF
NA	TRBV7-8	NA	TRBJ2-7	TGTGCCAGCAGCTTAGCGAGCCCGGGGGAGCAGTACTTC	CASSLASPGEQYF
NA	TRBV28	few	TRBJ2-5	TGTGCCAGTGGGGGCCAGGGGACCTACCAAGAGACCCAGTACTTC	CASGGQGTYQETQYF
TRBD2	TRBV30	once	TRBJ2-7	TGTGCCGCCAAGCGGCTAGCGGGGGGGCACCACGAGCAGTACTTC	CAAKRLAGGHHEQYF
NA	TRBV5-1	once	TRBJ2-3	TGCGCCAGCAGCTTGCAGCAGACGGCAGATACGCAGTATTTT	CASSLQQTADTQYF
TRBD2	TRBV30	once	TRBJ2-1	TGTGCCTGGTCGGGACTATCCTACAATGAGCAGTTCTTC	CAWSGLSYNEQFF
NA	TRBV5-1	NA	TRBJ2-7	TGCGCCAGCAGCTTGGTGTCGGGCAGGGAGACGCAGTACTTC	CASSLVSGRETQYF
NA	TRBV5-6	NA	TRBJ2-1	TGTGCCAGCAGCAGGCGGGGCTCCTACAATGAGCAGTTCTTC	CASSRRGSYNEQFF